The 24 T cell receptor beta chains presented below share a single source sample, sequenced in a study of shared clonotypes between healthy human individuals. Using immunoSEQ multiplex PCR, the repertoire was profiled, and TCRdb retains in-frame clones only, with some absent. The sample yields more than 400,000 clones, roughly 80% seen once. The sample was PBMCs. Source of these receptors: a woman between 35 and 50 years old in good health. Some clones in this sample may be carry-over from other donors' samples.

This chain connects TRBV13 to TRBJ2-7; 10 nucleotides line up with TRBD2. The CDR3 contains 15 residues. V was clipped by 5 bases and J by 2 bases; unmatched bases: 6. Germline lookup yields CDR1 PRHDT and CDR2 FYEKMQ (reference sequence). This chain's CDR3 is CASSVSSGGTYEQYF. In DNA form, the CDR3 reads TGTGCCAGCAGCGTTTCTAGCGGGGGTACCTACGAGCAGTACTTC.

This chain links TRBV5-1 with TRBJ2-3; 10 bases line up with TRBD1. Germline V CDR1 and CDR2: SGHRS, YFSETQ. V gave up 3 bases and J gave up 5 bases; unmatched junction bases: 3. The CDR3 runs to 14 residues. The CDR3 is CASSSDRGQDTQYF. As DNA, the CDR3 is TGCGCCAGCAGCTCAGACAGGGGGCAAGATACGCAGTATTTT.

The chain links TRBV4-2 to TRBJ1-1; possible D gene TRBD1, 5 bases. Germline values: CDR1 LGHNA, CDR2 YNFKEQ. The CDR3 is made up of 14 amino acids. Trimming took 0 bases from V and 2 from J, leaving 7 bases between them. The CDR3 sequence: CASSQEGRNTEAFF. CDR3 in DNA: TGTGCCAGCAGCCAAGAGGGGCGTAACACTGAAGCTTTCTTT.

This sequence joins TRBV11-1 and TRBJ2-2, with D unclear. Germline CDR1 SGHAT, CDR2 FQDESV (reference sequence). V shed 0 bases and J shed 3 bases, with 8 bases lying between them. This CDR3 contains 15 residues. CDR3 loop: CASSLARQDTGELFF. CDR3 nucleotides: TGTGCCAGCAGCTTAGCTCGGCAGGACACCGGGGAGCTGTTTTTT.

The chain carries TRBV19 and TRBJ2-7; 8 nucleotides agree with TRBD1. Looked up from germline, CDR1 is LNHDA and CDR2 is SQIVND (reference sequence). The CDR3 extends over 14 amino acids. The trim removed 3 bases at V and 2 bases at J, leaving 3 bases unmatched. Written as DNA, the CDR3 is TGTGCCAGTAGTATGCAGGGGGCCACCTACGAGCAGTACTTC. Its protein product is CASSMQGATYEQYF.

This chain uses TRBV15 with TRBJ1-5; D is unresolved. The V gene's germline CDR1 is LNHNV and CDR2 YYDKDF (reference sequence). The CDR3 is made up of 14 amino acids. V lost 3 bases and J lost 5, with 11 bases in between. The CDR3 nucleotides are TGTGCCACCAGCAGTTTCGGCATTCATCAGCCCCAGCATTTT. Amino acids: CATSSFGIHQPQHF.

This clone came up many times. The same CDR3 also results from other DNA sequences found in this sample. V and J are TRBV6-6 and TRBJ2-3, with 11 bases that match TRBD2. The junction had 1 base not matched to a gene; V was cut back by 5 bases and J by 3 bases. Germline lookup yields CDR1 MNHNY and CDR2 SVGAGI (reference sequence). The CDR3 is 14 residues long. The CDR3 region has the DNA TGTGCCAGCAGTACTAGCGGGAGTACAGATACGCAGTATTTT. Protein: CASSTSGSTDTQYF.

This clone was counted at least ten times. The rearrangement links TRBV15 to TRBJ1-4, with D possibly being TRBD1 (5 bases). Germline CDR1 reads LNHNV; CDR2 reads YYDKDF (reference sequence). V was clipped by 8 bases and J by 7 bases, with 14 bases between them. The CDR3 sequence is 13 residues long. Here the CDR3 DNA reads TGTGCCACCGCGGGGCACCACCGTGAAAAACTGTTTTTT. As protein: CATAGHHREKLFF.

For this clone: One base separates it from a far larger clone, so it is likely a read error. V usage is TRBV11-3 and J usage is TRBJ2-5, with 8 positions matching TRBD2. CDR1 and CDR2 from the germline V gene are SGHNT and YENEEA. This CDR3 has 14 residues. CDR3 residues: CASSPTGGQETKYF. The CDR3 bases are TGTGCCAGCAGCCCCACGGGGGGGCAAGAGACCAAGTACTTC.

This chain joins TRBV4-1 and TRBJ2-7; D not certain. Germline-derived CDR1 and CDR2 are MGHRA and YSYEKL. V shed 0 bases and J shed 7 bases, with 10 bases lying between them. The CDR3 has 13 residues. In nucleotides, the CDR3 is TGCGCCAGCAGCCAAGAGGGCTTAAGGGAGCAGTACTTC. Encoded protein: CASSQEGLREQYF.

For this clone: A much larger clone is a single base away; this may be a read error. V usage is TRBV4-2 and J usage is TRBJ2-3; 7 nucleotides match TRBD2. The CDR3 has 15 residues. Looked up from germline, CDR1 is LGHNA and CDR2 is YNFKEQ. V was clipped by 6 bases and J by 8 bases; unmatched bases: 14. CDR3 nucleotide sequence: TGTGCCAGCAGTCACGAGGTGTCTAGCGGTCGTACGCAGTATTTT. It encodes CASSHEVSSGRTQYF.

This clone occurred a few times. The CDR3 bases are TGTGCCAGCAACAGGGGCGGTATCATCTACGAGCAGTACTTC. This codes for CASNRGGIIYEQYF. This rearrangement joins TRBV28 to TRBJ2-7, with TRBD1 matching over 7 bases. After removal of 7 bases from V and 3 bases from J, the junction contained 9 bases not matched to a gene. This CDR3 region has 14 residues. Germline V CDR1 and CDR2: MDHEN, SYDVKM.

Worth noting for this clone: Only one base separates this from a far larger clonotype, so it likely reflects a read error. V gene TRBV30 combines with J gene TRBJ1-1; no clear D gene. In germline, CDR1 is GTSNPN, CDR2 SVGIG (reference sequence). This CDR3 spans 14 amino acids. V gave up 3 bases and J gave up 0 bases, with 11 bases separating them. In nucleotides, the CDR3 is TGTGCCTGGAGCGAACAGACGATGAACACTGAAGCTTTCTTT. This gives the protein CAWSEQTMNTEAFF.

CDR3 amino acids: CASSPRAIVGEQYF. The CDR3 coding sequence is TGTGCCAGCAGCCCCCGGGCCATCGTGGGGGAGCAGTACTTC. This chain joins TRBV9 and TRBJ2-7; D ambiguous. The V and J ends lost 4 bases and 7 bases respectively, with 18 bases between them. The germline V gene encodes CDR1 SGDLS and CDR2 YYNGEE. CDR3 length: 14 residues.

The V and J genes are TRBV30 and TRBJ1-3; D may be TRBD1 (5 bases). The V end was cut by 5 bases, the J end by 4 bases, with 15 bases between. CDR1 and CDR2 (germline): GTSNPN, SVGIG (reference sequence). The CDR3 length is 14 residues. CDR3 sequence: CAWDTGTRGNTIYF. CDR3 sequence (DNA): TGTGCCTGGGACACCGGGACCCGAGGAAACACCATATATTTT.

A remark on this clone: This likely stems from a read error, as it lies one base from a far larger clone. Other DNA sequences in the sample encode the same CDR3. CDR3 region: CASSRDTNYGYTF. The CDR3 region has the DNA TGTGCCAGTAGCCGAGACACTAACTATGGCTACACCTTC. The V gene is TRBV7-9, the J gene TRBJ1-2; no definite D call. V lost 9 bases and J 0 bases, leaving 11 bases between the germline ends. The CDR3 extends over 13 amino acids. In germline, CDR1 is SEHNR, CDR2 FQNEAQ (reference sequence).

The CDR3 sequence is CASREGLAGGPWTDTQYF. The CDR3 region has the DNA TGTGCCAGCAGAGAGGGACTAGCGGGAGGGCCATGGACAGATACGCAGTATTTT. The genes are TRBV7-2 and TRBJ2-3; TRBD2 matches 16 bases. CDR1 and CDR2 from the germline V gene are SGHTA and FQGNSA. This CDR3 contains 18 residues. Trimming removed 6 bases from V and 3 bases from J; junction bases left unmatched: 9.

The chain carries TRBV11-2 and TRBJ2-1, with 10 bases aligning to TRBD2. Trimming at V came to 5 bases and at J to 9 bases, leaving 7 bases not matched to a gene. The CDR3 extends over 14 amino acids. CDR1 and CDR2 from the germline V gene are SGHAT and FQNNGV. CDR3 loop: CASSPAGGPGEQFF. In DNA, the CDR3 is TGTGCCAGCAGCCCAGCGGGAGGGCCCGGTGAGCAGTTCTTC.

This clone came up once. The CDR3 DNA reads as TGTGCCAGCAGCTTGAGTGGGGGGGGGCACACTGAAGCTTTCTTT. Translating it yields CASSLSGGGHTEAFF. The gene calls are TRBV7-2 and TRBJ1-1, with D perhaps matching TRBD1 (6 bases). With 3 bases removed from V and 3 bases from J, the gap between germline ends came to 14 bases. Per germline, CDR1 SGHTA and CDR2 FQGNSA. This CDR3 has 15 amino acids.

The count of this clone is one. The chain uses TRBV27 and TRBJ1-5, with TRBD1 identical over 9 bases. V dropped 4 bases and J dropped 5; count of bases not matched to a gene: 3. This CDR3 comprises 14 residues. In germline, CDR1 is MNHEY, CDR2 SMNVEV (reference sequence). DNA for the CDR3: TGTGCCAGCAGTTCTCGACAGGGGGATCAGCCCCAGCATTTT. Its protein is CASSSRQGDQPQHF.

J is TRBJ2-3 and V is TRBV2, with 7 bases fitting TRBD1. Per germline, CDR1 SNHLY and CDR2 FYNNEI. This CDR3 contains 14 residues. The V gene end was trimmed by 6 bases and the J gene end by 0 bases; junction bases not matched to a gene: 3. The CDR3 sequence: CASRDRISTDTQYF. The CDR3 DNA reads as TGTGCCAGCAGGGACAGGATAAGCACAGATACGCAGTATTTT.

The rearrangement links TRBV18 to TRBJ2-2, with D perhaps TRBD1 or TRBD2 (5 bases each). V was pared by 3 bases and J by 4 bases, with 15 bases between. From germline, CDR1 is KGHSH and CDR2 LQKENI. This CDR3 is 16 amino acids long. The CDR3 DNA is TGTGCCAGCTCACCCTCCGTGCAGGGAGCCACCGGGGAGCTGTTTTTT. It is translated as CASSPSVQGATGELFF. Based on the CDR3 plus reference TRBV18 and TRBJ2-2, the full variable domain is NAGVMQNPRHLVRRRGQEARLRCSPMKGHSHVYWYRQLPEEGLKFMVYLQKENIIDESGMPKERFSAEFPKEGPSILRIQQVVRGDSAAYFCASSPSVQGATGELFFGEGSRLTVL.

This chain's CDR3 is CAWDTGARAEAFF. DNA of the CDR3: TGTGCCTGGGATACAGGGGCGAGAGCTGAAGCTTTCTTT. V gene TRBV30 combines with J gene TRBJ1-1; 7 bases agree with TRBD1. J was trimmed by 6 bases and V by 5 bases; bases with no gene match: 9. The length of the CDR3 is 13 residues. Germline-derived CDR1 and CDR2 are GTSNPN and SVGIG (reference sequence). The full variable domain, its missing parts supplied by reference TRBV30 and TRBJ1-1, is SQTIHQWPATLVQPVGSPLSLECTVEGTSNPNLYWYRQAAGRGLQLLFYSVGIGQISSEVPQNLSASRPQDRQFILSSKKLLLSDSGFYLCAWDTGARAEAFFGQGTRLTVV.

The rearrangement uses TRBV10-2 and TRBJ2-1, with D hard to call. With 2 bases removed from V and 4 bases from J, the gap between germline ends came to 6 bases. The CDR3 is 13 residues long. In germline, CDR1 is WSHSY, CDR2 SAAADI. CDR3 sequence reads: CASSETSYNEQFF. For the CDR3, the DNA is TGCGCCAGCAGTGAGACTTCATACAATGAGCAGTTCTTC.